This TCR beta chain stems from a study of cytomegalovirus exposure and HLA in healthy donors. Study findings and constraints: It was approximately 160 TCR beta chains that were listed as cytomegalovirus-associated.

The donors were part of the validation cohort of some 120 subjects. That cohort was separate from the first cohort, which comprised 500 to 850 subjects. The protocol was immunoSEQ multiplex PCR, while the TCRdb copy is restricted to in-frame clones and leaves out a portion. The table shows around 50,000 clones, with 85% to 95% occurring only once. This CDR3 has 17 residues. Looked up from germline, CDR1 is LNHDA and CDR2 is SQIVND (reference sequence). Trimming took 5 bases from V and 3 from J; bases not matched to a gene: 9. As for this clone: What it binds is not known.

The receptor's source is a woman in her late teens or twenties in good health and CMV-seropositive. Sequencing used PBMCs. V usage is TRBV19 and J usage is TRBJ2-3; 12 positions match TRBD2. The CDR3 nucleotides read TGTGCCAGTAGTCCACGACCGACTAGCGGGAGAACAGATACGCAGTATTTT. Its protein is CASSPRPTSGRTDTQYF.